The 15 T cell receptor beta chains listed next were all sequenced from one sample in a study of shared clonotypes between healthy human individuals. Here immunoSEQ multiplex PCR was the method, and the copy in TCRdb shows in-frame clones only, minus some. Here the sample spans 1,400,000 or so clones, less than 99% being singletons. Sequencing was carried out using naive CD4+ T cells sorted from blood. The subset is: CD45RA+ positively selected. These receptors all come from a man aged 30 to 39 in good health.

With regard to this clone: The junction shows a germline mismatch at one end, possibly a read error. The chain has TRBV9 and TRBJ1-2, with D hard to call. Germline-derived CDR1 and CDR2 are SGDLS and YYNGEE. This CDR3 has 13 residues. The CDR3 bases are TGTGCCAGCAGCGTAGGTCCTAAATATGGCTACACCTTC. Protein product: CASSVGPKYGYTF.

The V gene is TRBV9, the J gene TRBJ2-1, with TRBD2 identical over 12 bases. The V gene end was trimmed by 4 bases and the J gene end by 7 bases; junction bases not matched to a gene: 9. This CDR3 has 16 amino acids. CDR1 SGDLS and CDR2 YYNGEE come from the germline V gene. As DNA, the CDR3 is TGTGCCAGCAGCCCCCGGACTAGCGGGATGGTAAATGAGCAGTTCTTC. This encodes CASSPRTSGMVNEQFF.

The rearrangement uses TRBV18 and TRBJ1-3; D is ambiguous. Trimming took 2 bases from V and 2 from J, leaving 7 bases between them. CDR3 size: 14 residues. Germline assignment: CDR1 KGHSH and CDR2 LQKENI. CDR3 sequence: CASSPAGTGNTIYF. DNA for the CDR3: TGTGCCAGCTCACCAGCAGGAACTGGAAACACCATATATTTT.

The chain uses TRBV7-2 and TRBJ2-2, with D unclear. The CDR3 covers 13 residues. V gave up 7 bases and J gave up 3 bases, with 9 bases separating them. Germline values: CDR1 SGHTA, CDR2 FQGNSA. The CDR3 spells CASTLAYTGELFF. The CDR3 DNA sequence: TGTGCCAGCACCCTGGCCTACACCGGGGAGCTGTTTTTT.

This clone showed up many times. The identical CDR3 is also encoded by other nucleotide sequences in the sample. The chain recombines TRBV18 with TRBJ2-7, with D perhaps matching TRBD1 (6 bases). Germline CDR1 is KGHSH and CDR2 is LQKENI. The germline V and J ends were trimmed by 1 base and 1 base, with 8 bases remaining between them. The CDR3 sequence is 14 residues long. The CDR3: CASSPLGTSYEQYF. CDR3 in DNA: TGTGCCAGCTCACCACTAGGGACATCCTACGAGCAGTACTTC.

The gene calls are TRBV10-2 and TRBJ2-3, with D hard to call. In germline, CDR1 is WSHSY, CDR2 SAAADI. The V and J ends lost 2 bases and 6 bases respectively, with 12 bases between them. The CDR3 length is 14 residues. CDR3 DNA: TGCGCCAGCAGTGAGCCCAGTTCTTGGGATACGCAGTATTTT. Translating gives CASSEPSSWDTQYF.

The CDR3 DNA reads as TGTGCCAGCTCATCCGGACAGCCGATCGGGGACGAGCAGTACTTC. It is translated as CASSSGQPIGDEQYF. J is TRBJ2-7 and V is TRBV18; weak D call: TRBD1 (6 bases). Germline V lookup: CDR1 KGHSH, CDR2 LQKENI. The CDR3 sequence is 15 residues long. V lost 5 bases to trimming and J lost 5 bases, with 19 bases between them.

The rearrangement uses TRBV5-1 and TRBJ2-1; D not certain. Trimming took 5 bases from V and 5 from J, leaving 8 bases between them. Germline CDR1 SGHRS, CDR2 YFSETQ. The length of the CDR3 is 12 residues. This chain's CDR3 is CASRGQNNEQFF. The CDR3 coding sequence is TGCGCCAGCAGGGGTCAGAACAATGAGCAGTTCTTC. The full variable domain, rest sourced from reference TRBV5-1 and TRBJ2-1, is KAGVTQTPRYLIKTRGQQVTLSCSPISGHRSVSWYQQTPGQGLQFLFEYFSETQRNKGNFPGRFSGRQFSNSRSEMNVSTLELGDSALYLCASRGQNNEQFFGPGTRLTVL.

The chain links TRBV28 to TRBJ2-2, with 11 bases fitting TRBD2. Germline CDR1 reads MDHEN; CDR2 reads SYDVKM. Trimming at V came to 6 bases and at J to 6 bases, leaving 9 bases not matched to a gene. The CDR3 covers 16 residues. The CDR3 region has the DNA TGTGCCAGCAGACGAACTAGCGGGAGTATGTCCGGGGAGCTGTTTTTT. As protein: CASRRTSGSMSGELFF.

CDR3 protein: CASRALTEYQETQYF. DNA for the CDR3: TGTGCCAGCAGAGCTCTTACAGAGTACCAAGAGACCCAGTACTTC. The rearrangement joins TRBV28 to TRBJ2-5; D gene unclear. V was cut by 6 bases and J by 0 bases, with 14 bases left in between. The CDR3 contains 15 residues. Looked up from germline, CDR1 is MDHEN and CDR2 is SYDVKM.

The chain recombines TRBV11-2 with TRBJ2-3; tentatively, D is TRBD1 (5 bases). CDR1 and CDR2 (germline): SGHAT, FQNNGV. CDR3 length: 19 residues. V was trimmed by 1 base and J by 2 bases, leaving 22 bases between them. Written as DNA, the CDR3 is TGTGCCAGCAGCTTAGTCGGGTACAGTGTGGGGCGAAACACAGATACGCAGTATTTT. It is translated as CASSLVGYSVGRNTDTQYF.

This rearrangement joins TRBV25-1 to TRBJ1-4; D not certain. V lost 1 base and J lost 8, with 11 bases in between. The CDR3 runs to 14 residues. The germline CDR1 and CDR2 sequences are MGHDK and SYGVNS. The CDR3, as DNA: TGTGCCAGCAGTGAATTTTTCGGGGTCGAAAAACTGTTTTTT. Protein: CASSEFFGVEKLFF.

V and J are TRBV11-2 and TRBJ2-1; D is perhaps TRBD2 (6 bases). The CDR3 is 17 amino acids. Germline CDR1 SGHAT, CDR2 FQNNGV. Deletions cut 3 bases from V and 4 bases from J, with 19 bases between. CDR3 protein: CASSLEPGTWAYNEQFF. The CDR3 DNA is TGTGCCAGCAGCTTGGAACCCGGGACTTGGGCTTACAATGAGCAGTTCTTC. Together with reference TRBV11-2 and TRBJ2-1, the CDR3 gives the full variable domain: EAGVAQSPRYKIIEKRQSVAFWCNPISGHATLYWYQQILGQGPKLLIQFQNNGVVDDSQLPKDRFSAERLKGVDSTLKIQPAKLEDSAVYLCASSLEPGTWAYNEQFFGPGTRLTVL.

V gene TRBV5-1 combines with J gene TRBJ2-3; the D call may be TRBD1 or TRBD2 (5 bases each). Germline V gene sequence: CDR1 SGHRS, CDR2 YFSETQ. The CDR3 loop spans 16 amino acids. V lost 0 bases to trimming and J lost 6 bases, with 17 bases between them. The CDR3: CASSLAILTGRDTQYF. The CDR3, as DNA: TGCGCCAGCAGCTTGGCGATCTTAACGGGACGGGATACGCAGTATTTT.

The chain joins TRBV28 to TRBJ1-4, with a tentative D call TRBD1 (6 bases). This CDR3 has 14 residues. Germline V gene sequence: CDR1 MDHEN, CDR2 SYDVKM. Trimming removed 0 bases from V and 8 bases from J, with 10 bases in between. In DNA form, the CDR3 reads TGTGCCAGCAGTTTATGGCAGGGGAGGGAAAAACTGTTTTTT. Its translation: CASSLWQGREKLFF.